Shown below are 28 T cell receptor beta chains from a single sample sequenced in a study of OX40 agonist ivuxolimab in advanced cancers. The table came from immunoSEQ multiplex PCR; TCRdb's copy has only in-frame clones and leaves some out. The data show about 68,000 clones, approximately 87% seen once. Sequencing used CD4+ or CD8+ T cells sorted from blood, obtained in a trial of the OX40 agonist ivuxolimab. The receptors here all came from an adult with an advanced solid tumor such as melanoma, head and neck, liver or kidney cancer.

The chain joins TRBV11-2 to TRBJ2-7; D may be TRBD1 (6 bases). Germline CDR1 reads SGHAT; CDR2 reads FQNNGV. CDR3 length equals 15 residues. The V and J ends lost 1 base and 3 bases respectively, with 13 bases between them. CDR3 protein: CASSLVGGPSYEQYF. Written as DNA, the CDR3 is TGTGCCAGCAGCTTAGTAGGGGGTCCAAGCTACGAGCAGTACTTC.

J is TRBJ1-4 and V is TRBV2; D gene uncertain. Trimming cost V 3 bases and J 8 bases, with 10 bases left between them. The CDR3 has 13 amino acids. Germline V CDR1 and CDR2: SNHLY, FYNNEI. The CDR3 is CASSDQVLEKLFF. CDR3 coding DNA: TGTGCCAGCAGTGATCAGGTTTTGGAAAAACTGTTTTTT.

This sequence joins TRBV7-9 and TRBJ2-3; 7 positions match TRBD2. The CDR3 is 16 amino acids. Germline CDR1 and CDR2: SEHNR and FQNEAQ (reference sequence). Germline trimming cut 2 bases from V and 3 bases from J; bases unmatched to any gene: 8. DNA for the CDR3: TGTGCCAGCAGCTTATCGTCGGGGGGAAGAACAGATACGCAGTATTTT. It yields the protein CASSLSSGGRTDTQYF. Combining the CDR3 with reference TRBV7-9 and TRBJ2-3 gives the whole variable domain DTGVSQNPRHKITKRGQNVTFRCDPISEHNRLYWYRQTLGQGPEFLTYFQNEAQLEKSRLLSDRFSAERPKGSFSTLEIQRTEQGDSAMYLCASSLSSGGRTDTQYFGPGTRLTVL.

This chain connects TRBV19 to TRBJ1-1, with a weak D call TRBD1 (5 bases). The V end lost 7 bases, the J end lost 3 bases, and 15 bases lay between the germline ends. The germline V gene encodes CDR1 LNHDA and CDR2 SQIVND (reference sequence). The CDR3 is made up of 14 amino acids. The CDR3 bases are TGTGCCAGTAAAGACCTTAAGGGGTACACTGAAGCTTTCTTT. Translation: CASKDLKGYTEAFF.

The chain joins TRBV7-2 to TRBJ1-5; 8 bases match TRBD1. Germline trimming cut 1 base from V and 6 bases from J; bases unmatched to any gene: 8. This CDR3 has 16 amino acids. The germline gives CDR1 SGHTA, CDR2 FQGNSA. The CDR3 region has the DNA TGTGCCAGCAGCTTAGGGGGCAGGGGGCCTGGTCAGCCCCAGCATTTT. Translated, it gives CASSLGGRGPGQPQHF. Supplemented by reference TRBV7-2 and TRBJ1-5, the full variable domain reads GAGVSQSPSNKVTEKGKDVELRCDPISGHTALYWYRQSLGQGLEFLIYFQGNSAPDKSGLPSDRFSAERTGGSVSTLTIQRTQQEDSAVYLCASSLGGRGPGQPQHFGDGTRLSIL.

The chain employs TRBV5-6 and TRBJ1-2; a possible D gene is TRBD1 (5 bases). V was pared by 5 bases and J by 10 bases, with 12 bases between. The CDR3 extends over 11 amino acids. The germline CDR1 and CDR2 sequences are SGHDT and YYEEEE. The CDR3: CASSLVGVYTF. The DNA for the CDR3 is TGTGCCAGCAGTCTCGTGGGGGTCTACACCTTC.

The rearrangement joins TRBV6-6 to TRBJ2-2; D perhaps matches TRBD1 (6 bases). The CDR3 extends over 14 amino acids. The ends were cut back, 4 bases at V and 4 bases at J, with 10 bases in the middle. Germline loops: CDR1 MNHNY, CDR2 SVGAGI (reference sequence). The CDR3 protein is CASSSDSPTGELFF. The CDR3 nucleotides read TGTGCCAGCAGTTCGGACAGCCCCACCGGGGAGCTGTTTTTT.

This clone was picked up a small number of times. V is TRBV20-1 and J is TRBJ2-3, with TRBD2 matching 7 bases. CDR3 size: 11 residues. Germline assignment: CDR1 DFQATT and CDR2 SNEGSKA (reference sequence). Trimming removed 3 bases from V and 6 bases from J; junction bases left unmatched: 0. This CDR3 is CSASGGDTQYF. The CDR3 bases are TGCAGTGCTAGCGGGGGGGATACGCAGTATTTT.

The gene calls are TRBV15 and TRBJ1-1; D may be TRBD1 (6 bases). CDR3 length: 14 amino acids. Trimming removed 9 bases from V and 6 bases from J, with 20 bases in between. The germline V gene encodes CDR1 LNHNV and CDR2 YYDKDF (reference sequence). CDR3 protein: CATQPVGQLAEAFF. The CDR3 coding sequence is TGTGCCACTCAACCCGTCGGACAGCTCGCTGAAGCTTTCTTT.

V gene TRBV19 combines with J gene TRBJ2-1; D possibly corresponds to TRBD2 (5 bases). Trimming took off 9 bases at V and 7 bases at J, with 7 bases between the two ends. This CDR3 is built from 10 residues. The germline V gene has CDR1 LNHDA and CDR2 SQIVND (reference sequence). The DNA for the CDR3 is TGTGCCAGCGGCGGGAATGAGCAGTTCTTC. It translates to CASGGNEQFF.

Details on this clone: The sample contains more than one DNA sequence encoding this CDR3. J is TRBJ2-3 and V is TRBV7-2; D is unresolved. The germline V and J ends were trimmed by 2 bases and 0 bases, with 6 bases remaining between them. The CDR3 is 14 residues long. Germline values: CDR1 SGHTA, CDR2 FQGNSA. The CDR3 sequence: CASSLRPSTDTQYF. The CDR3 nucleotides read TGTGCCAGCAGCTTACGGCCCAGCACAGATACGCAGTATTTT.

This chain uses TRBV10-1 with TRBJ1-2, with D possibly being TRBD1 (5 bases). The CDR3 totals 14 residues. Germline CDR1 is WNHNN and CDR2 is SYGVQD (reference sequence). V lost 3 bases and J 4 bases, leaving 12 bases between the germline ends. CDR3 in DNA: TGCGCCAGCAGTGACAGCGACAGAGGCTATGGCTACACCTTC. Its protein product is CASSDSDRGYGYTF.

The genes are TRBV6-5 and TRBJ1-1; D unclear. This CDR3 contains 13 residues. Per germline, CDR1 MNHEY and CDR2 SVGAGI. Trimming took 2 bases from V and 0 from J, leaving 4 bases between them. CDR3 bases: TGTGCCAGCAGTTACAGTATGAACACTGAAGCTTTCTTT. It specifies CASSYSMNTEAFF.

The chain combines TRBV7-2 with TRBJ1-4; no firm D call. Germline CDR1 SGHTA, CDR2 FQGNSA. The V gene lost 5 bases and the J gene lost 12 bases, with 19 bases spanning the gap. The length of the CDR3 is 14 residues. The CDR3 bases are TGTGCCAGCAGCCCATCCGGGCCCGCGAGGGAACTGTTTTTT. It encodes CASSPSGPARELFF.

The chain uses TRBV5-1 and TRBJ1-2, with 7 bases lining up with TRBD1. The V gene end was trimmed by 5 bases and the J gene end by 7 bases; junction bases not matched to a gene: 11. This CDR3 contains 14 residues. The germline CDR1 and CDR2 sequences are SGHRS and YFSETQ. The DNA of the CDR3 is TGCGCCAGCAGAAAGTTTACAGGGGACGCTGGCTACACCTTC. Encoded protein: CASRKFTGDAGYTF.

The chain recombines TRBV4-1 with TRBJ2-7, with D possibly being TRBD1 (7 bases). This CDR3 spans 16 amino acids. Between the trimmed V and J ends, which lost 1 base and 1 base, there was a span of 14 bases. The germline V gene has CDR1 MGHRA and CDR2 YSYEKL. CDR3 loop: CASSQVGGQTSYEQYF. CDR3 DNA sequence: TGCGCCAGCAGCCAAGTCGGGGGACAGACATCCTACGAGCAGTACTTC.

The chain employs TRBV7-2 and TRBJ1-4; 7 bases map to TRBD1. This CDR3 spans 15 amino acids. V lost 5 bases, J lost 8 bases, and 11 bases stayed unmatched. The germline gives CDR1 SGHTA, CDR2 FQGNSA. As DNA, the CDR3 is TGTGCCAGCAGCCCCCGACAGGGACGGGTAGAAAAACTGTTTTTT. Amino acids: CASSPRQGRVEKLFF.

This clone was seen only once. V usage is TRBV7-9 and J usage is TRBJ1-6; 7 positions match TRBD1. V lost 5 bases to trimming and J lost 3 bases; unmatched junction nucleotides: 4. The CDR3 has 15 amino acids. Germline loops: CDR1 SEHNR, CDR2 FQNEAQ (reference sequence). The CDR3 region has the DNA TGTGCCAGCAGCCAGCACAGGGGCTATAATTCACCCCTCCACTTT. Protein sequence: CASSQHRGYNSPLHF.

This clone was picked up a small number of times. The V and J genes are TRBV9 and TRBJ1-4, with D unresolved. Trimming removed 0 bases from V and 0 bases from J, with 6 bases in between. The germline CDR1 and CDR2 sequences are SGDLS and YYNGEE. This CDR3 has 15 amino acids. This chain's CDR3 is CASSVATTTNEKLFF. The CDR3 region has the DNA TGTGCCAGCAGCGTAGCGACCACAACTAATGAAAAACTGTTTTTT.

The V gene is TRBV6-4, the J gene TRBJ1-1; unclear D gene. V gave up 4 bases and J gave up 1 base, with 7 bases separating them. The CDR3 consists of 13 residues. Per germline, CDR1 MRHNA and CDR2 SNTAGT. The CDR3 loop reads CASSVTRNTEAFF. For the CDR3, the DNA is TGTGCCAGCAGTGTTACGAGGAACACTGAAGCTTTCTTT.

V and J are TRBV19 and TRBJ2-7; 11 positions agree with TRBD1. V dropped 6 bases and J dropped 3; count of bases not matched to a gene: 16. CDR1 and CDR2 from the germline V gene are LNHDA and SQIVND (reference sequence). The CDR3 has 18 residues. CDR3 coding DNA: TGTGCCAGTAGCGATCAACATATATTCGGGACAGGGGGCTACGAGCAGTACTTC. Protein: CASSDQHIFGTGGYEQYF.

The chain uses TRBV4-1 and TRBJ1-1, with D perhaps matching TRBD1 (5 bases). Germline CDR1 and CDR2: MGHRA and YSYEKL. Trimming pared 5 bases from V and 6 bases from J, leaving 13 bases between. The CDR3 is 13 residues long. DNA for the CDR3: TGCGCCAGCAGCAACCTAGACAGCGCTGAAGCTTTCTTT. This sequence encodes CASSNLDSAEAFF.

CDR3 sequence (DNA): TGTGCCAGCAGTTTAAAAGCTACTACTAACAATGAGCAGTTCTTC. As protein: CASSLKATTNNEQFF. The chain carries TRBV27 and TRBJ2-1; no clear D gene. The CDR3 has 15 amino acids. The V end lost 2 bases, the J end lost 5 bases, and 13 bases lay between the germline ends. Germline values: CDR1 MNHEY, CDR2 SMNVEV (reference sequence).

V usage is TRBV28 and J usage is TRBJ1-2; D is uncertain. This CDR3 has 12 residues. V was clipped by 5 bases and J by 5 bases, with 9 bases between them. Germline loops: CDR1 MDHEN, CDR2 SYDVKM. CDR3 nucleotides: TGTGCCAGCAGTATGGTTGTATATGGCTACACCTTC. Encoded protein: CASSMVVYGYTF.

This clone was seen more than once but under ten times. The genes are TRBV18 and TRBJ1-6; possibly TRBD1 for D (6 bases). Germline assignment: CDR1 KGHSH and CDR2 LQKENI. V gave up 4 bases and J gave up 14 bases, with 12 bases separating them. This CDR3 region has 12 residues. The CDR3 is CASSLDSPALHF. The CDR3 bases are TGTGCCAGCTCACTGGACAGTCCGGCCCTCCACTTT.

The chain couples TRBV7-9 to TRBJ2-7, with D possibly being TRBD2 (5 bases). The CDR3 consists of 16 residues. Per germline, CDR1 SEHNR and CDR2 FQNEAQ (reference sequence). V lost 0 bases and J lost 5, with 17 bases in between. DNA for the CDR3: TGTGCCAGCAGCTTAGCGCGGGTCGGACCGGCGCACGAGCAGTACTTC. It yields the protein CASSLARVGPAHEQYF.

This chain's CDR3 is CAISETGVLQPQHF. CDR3 nucleotide sequence: TGTGCCATCAGTGAAACAGGGGTCCTCCAGCCCCAGCATTTT. The chain uses TRBV10-3 and TRBJ1-5; 7 nucleotides line up with TRBD1. In germline, CDR1 is ENHRY, CDR2 SYGVKD. J lost 7 bases, V lost 3 bases, and 6 bases had no gene match. The CDR3 length is 14 residues.

The CDR3 loop is CAISESLTGNTIYF. CDR3 sequence (DNA): TGTGCCATCAGTGAGTCGTTAACCGGAAACACCATATATTTT. This rearrangement joins TRBV10-3 to TRBJ1-3; no definite D call. Trimming cost V 0 bases and J 4 bases, with 7 bases left between them. The CDR3 loop spans 14 amino acids. Per germline, CDR1 ENHRY and CDR2 SYGVKD.